The 7 T cell receptor beta chains reported below all come from one sample, sequenced in a study of cytotoxic CD8 clonotypes in ibrutinib-treated CLL. The data were produced by immunoSEQ multiplex PCR, yet TCRdb's version contains in-frame clones alone and is incomplete. This sample yields around 300,000 clones, of which around four fifths are seen a single time; 6.5% to 8.5% belongs to the top ten. The specimen was PBMCs, collected before ibrutinib treatment. These receptors all come from a human donor with chronic lymphocytic leukemia.

The chain couples TRBV30 to TRBJ2-1, with 7 nucleotides matching TRBD2. Germline V gene sequence: CDR1 GTSNPN, CDR2 SVGIG (reference sequence). Trimming took 0 bases from V and 6 from J; bases not matched to a gene: 8. CDR3 length: 15 residues. The CDR3 DNA reads as TGTGCCTGGAGTGTAGGGAGGGGAATTAGCAATGAGCAGTTCTTC. This codes for CAWSVGRGISNEQFF.

The sample holds one count of this clone. The gene calls are TRBV6-6 and TRBJ1-5, with D uncertain. The V end lost 2 bases, the J end lost 1 base, and 3 bases lay between the germline ends. Germline V CDR1 and CDR2: MNHNY, SVGAGI (reference sequence). The CDR3 consists of 13 residues. The CDR3 region has the DNA TGTGCCAGCAGTTACCCGAGCAATCAGCCCCAGCATTTT. This codes for CASSYPSNQPQHF.

This chain joins TRBV4-3 and TRBJ1-2; the D is unclear. The CDR3 spans 15 residues. The V and J ends lost 0 bases and 5 bases respectively, with 13 bases between them. Per germline, CDR1 LGHNA and CDR2 YSLEER. The CDR3 sequence is CASSQESGLAYGYTF. DNA of the CDR3: TGCGCCAGCAGCCAAGAATCTGGCCTTGCGTATGGCTACACCTTC.

The chain joins TRBV4-1 to TRBJ2-5, with D possibly being TRBD2 (5 bases). V lost 0 bases, J lost 5 bases, and 13 bases lay in between. Per the germline V gene, CDR1 is MGHRA and CDR2 is YSYEKL. There are 15 residues in the CDR3. CDR3 loop: CASSQDVSPGETQYF. Written as DNA, the CDR3 is TGCGCCAGCAGCCAAGATGTCTCTCCGGGGGAGACCCAGTACTTC.

The chain has TRBV5-6 and TRBJ1-2; D perhaps matches TRBD1 (5 bases). Trimming stripped 5 bases from V and 4 bases from J, with 18 bases between. The CDR3 contains 15 residues. The V gene's germline CDR1 is SGHDT and CDR2 YYEEEE. The CDR3 DNA reads as TGTGCCAGCAGTCCTCTGGGGGAGAGGAGCTATGGCTACACCTTC. This encodes CASSPLGERSYGYTF. Variable domain in full (rest from reference TRBV5-6 and TRBJ1-2): DAGVTQSPTHLIKTRGQQVTLRCSPKSGHDTVSWYQQALGQGPQFIFQYYEEEERQRGNFPDRFSGHQFPNYSSELNVNALLLGDSALYLCASSPLGERSYGYTFGSGTRLTVV.

A remark on this clone: Other DNA sequences in this sample translate to the same CDR3. The chain is built from TRBV6-5 and TRBJ1-1; possibly TRBD1 for D (6 bases). CDR1 and CDR2 (germline): MNHEY, SVGAGI. The ends were cut back, 0 bases at V and 2 bases at J, with 10 bases in the middle. The CDR3 is 15 residues long. The CDR3 region is CASSYSPGGNTEAFF. The CDR3 bases are TGTGCCAGCAGTTACTCGCCGGGGGGCAACACTGAAGCTTTCTTT.

This clone was detected a few times. V usage is TRBV19 and J usage is TRBJ2-1; 11 nucleotides agree with TRBD2. Trimming removed 10 bases from V and 10 bases from J; junction bases left unmatched: 9. Germline CDR1 is LNHDA and CDR2 is SQIVND (reference sequence). CDR3 size: 13 residues. The CDR3 bases are TGTGCCATAGGGACTAGCGGCGCCTCAGAGCAGTTCTTC. This translates into CAIGTSGASEQFF.